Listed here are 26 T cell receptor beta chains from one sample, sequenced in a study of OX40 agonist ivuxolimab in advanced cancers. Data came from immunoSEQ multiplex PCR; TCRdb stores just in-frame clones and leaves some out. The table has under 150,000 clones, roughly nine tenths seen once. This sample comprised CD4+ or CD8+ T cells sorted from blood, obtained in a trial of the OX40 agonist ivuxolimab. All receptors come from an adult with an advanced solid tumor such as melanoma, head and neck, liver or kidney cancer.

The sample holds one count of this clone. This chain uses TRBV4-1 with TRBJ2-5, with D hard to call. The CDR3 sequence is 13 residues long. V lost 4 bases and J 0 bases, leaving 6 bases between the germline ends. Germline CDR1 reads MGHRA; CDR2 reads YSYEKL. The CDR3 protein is CASSPPDQETQYF. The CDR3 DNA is TGCGCCAGCAGCCCCCCGGACCAAGAGACCCAGTACTTC.

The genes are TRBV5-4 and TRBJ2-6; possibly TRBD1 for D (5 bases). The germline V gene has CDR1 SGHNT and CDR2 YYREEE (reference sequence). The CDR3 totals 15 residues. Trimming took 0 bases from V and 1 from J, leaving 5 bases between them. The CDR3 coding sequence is TGTGCCAGCAGCTTGGCAGGGTCTGGGGCCAACGTCCTGACTTTC. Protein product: CASSLAGSGANVLTF.

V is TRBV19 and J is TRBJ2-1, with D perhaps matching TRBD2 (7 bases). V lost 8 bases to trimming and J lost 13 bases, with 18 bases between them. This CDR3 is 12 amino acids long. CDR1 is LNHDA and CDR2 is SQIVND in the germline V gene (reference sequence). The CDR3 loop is CASSRGLASQFF. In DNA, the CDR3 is TGTGCCAGTTCGCGGGGGCTAGCGAGTCAGTTCTTC.

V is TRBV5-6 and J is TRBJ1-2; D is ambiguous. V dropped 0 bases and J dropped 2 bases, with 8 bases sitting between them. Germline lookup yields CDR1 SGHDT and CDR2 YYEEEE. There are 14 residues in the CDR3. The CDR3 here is CASSLVPGNYGYTF. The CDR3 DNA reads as TGTGCCAGCAGCTTGGTCCCGGGGAACTATGGCTACACCTTC.

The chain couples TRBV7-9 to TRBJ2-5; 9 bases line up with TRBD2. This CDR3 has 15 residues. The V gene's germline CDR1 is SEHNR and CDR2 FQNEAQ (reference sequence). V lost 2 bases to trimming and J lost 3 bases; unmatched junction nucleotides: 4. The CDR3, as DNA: TGTGCCAGCAGCTTAATTAGCGGGAGAGAAGAGACCCAGTACTTC. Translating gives CASSLISGREETQYF. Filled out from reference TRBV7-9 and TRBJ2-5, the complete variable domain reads DTGVSQNPRHKITKRGQNVTFRCDPISEHNRLYWYRQTLGQGPEFLTYFQNEAQLEKSRLLSDRFSAERPKGSFSTLEIQRTEQGDSAMYLCASSLISGREETQYFGPGTRLLVL.

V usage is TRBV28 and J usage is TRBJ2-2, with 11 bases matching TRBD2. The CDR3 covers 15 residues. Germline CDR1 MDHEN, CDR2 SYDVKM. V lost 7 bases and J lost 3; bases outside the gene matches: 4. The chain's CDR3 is CASIISGRDTGELFF. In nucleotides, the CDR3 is TGTGCCAGCATAATTAGCGGGAGGGACACCGGGGAGCTGTTTTTT. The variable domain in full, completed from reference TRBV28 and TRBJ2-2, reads DVKVTQSSRYLVKRTGEKVFLECVQDMDHENMFWYRQDPGLGLRLIYFSYDVKMKEKGDIPEGYSVSREKKERFSLILESASTNQTSMYLCASIISGRDTGELFFGEGSRLTVL.

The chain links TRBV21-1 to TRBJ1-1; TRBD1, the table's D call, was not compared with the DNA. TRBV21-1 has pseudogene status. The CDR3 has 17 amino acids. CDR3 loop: CASSSLNRGRWDTEAFF. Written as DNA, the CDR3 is TGTGCCAGCAGCTCCCTGAACAGGGGGCGATGGGACACTGAAGCTTTCTTT.

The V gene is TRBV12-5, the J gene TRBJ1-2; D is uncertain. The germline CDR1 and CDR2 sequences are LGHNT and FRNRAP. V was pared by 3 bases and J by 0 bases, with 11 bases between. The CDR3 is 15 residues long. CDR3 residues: CASGFRTEPNYGYTF. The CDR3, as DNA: TGTGCTAGTGGTTTTCGGACGGAACCTAACTATGGCTACACCTTC.

The DNA for the CDR3 is TGTGCCAGCAGTTCGACTAGCGGGAGGGTTGACGAGCAGTACTTC. Protein product: CASSSTSGRVDEQYF. The chain couples TRBV28 to TRBJ2-7; 14 nucleotides match TRBD2. Per germline, CDR1 MDHEN and CDR2 SYDVKM. The CDR3 consists of 15 residues. The V gene end was trimmed by 4 bases and the J gene end by 5 bases; junction bases not matched to a gene: 4.

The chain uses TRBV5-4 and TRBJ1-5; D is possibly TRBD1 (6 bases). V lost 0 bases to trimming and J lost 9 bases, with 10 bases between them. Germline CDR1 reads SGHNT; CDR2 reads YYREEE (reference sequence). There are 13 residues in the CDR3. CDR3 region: CASSLGTVGPQHF. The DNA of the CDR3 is TGTGCCAGCAGCTTGGGGACAGTCGGGCCCCAGCATTTT.

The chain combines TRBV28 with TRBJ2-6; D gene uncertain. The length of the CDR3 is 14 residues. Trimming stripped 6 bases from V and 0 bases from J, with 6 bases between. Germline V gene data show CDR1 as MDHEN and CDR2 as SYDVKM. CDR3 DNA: TGTGCCAGCAGCCAGAGCTCTGGGGCCAACGTCCTGACTTTC. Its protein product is CASSQSSGANVLTF.

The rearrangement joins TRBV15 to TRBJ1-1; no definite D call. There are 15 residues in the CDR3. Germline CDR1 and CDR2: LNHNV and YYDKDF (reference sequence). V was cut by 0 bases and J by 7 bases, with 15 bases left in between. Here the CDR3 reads CATSRDRRGAGEAFF. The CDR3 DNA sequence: TGTGCCACCAGCAGAGATCGTCGGGGTGCCGGTGAAGCTTTCTTT.

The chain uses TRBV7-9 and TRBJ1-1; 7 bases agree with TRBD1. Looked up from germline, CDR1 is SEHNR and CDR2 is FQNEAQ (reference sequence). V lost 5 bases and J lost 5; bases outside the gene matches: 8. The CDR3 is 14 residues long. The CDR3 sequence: CASSPEDRRTEAFF. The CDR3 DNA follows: TGTGCCAGCAGCCCCGAGGACAGGAGGACTGAAGCTTTCTTT.

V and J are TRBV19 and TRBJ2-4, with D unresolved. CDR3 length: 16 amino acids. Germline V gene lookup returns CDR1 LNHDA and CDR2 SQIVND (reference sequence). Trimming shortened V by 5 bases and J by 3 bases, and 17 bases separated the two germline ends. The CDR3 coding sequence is TGTGCCAGTAGTCCAGGAACCCCCTTGCTCAAAAACATTCAGTACTTC. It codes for CASSPGTPLLKNIQYF.

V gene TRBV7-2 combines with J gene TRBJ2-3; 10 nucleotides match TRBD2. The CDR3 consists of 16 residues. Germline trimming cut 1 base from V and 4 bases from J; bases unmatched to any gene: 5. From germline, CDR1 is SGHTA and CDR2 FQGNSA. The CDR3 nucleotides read TGTGCCAGCAGCTTAGATTTTCTAGCGGGGGCAGATACGCAGTATTTT. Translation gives CASSLDFLAGADTQYF.

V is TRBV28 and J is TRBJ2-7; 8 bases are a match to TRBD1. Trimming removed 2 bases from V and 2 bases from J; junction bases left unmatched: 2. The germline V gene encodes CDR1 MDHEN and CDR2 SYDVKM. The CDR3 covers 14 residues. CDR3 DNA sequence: TGTGCCAGCAGTTTAGGCAGGGGGCCCTACGAGCAGTACTTC. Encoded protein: CASSLGRGPYEQYF.

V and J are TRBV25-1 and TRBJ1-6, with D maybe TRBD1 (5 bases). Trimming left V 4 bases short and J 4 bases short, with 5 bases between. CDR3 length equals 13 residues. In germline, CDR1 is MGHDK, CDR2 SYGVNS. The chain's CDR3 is CASSGQYNSPLHF. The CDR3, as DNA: TGTGCCAGCAGTGGACAGTATAATTCACCCCTCCACTTT.

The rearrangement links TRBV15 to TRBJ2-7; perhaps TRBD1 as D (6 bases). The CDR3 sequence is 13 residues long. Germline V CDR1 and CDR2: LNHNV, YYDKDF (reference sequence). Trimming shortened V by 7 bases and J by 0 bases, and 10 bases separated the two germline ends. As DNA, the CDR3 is TGTGCCACCACTCGGGACAACTCCTACGAGCAGTACTTC. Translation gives CATTRDNSYEQYF.

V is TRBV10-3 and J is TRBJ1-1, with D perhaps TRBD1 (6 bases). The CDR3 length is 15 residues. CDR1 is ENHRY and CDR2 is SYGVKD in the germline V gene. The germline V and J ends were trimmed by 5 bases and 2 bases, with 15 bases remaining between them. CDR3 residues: CAISNSGQSNTEAFF. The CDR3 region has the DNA TGTGCCATCAGTAATAGCGGACAGTCAAACACTGAAGCTTTCTTT.

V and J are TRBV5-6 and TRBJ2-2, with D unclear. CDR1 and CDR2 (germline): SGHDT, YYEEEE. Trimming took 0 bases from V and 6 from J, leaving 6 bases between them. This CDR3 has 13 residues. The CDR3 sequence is CASSLETAGELFF. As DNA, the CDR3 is TGTGCCAGCAGCTTGGAGACGGCCGGGGAGCTGTTTTTT.

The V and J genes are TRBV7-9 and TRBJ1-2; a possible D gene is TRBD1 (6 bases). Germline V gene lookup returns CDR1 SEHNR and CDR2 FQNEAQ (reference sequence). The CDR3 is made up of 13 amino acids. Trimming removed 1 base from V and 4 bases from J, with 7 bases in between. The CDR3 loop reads CASSLDRAYGYTF. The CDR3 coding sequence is TGTGCCAGCAGCTTAGACAGGGCCTATGGCTACACCTTC.

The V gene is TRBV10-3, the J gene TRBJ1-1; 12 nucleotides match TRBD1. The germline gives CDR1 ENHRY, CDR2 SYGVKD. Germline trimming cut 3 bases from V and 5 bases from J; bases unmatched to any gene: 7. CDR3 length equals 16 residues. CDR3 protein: CAISDGTGGSATEAFF. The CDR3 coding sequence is TGTGCCATCAGTGACGGGACAGGGGGCTCGGCGACTGAAGCTTTCTTT.

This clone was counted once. CDR3 residues: CASSQDVDTFGYEQFF. CDR3 nucleotide sequence: TGTGCCAGCAGCCAAGATGTCGATACTTTCGGGTATGAGCAGTTCTTC. This chain connects TRBV4-2 to TRBJ2-1; the D is unclear. CDR3 length: 16 residues. CDR1 is LGHNA and CDR2 is YNFKEQ in the germline V gene. V was cut by 0 bases and J by 8 bases, with 17 bases left in between.

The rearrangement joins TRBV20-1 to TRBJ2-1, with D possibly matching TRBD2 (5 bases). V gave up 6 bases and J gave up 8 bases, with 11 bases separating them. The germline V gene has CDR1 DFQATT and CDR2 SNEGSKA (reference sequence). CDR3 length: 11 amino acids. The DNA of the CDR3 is TGCAGTGCCGGTCTGGAGGATGAGCAGTTCTTC. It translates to CSAGLEDEQFF.

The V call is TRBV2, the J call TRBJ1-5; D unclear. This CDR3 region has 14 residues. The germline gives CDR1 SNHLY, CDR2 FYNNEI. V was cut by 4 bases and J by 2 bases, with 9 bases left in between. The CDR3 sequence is CASSAGGGNQPQHF. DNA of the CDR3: TGTGCCAGCAGTGCGGGCGGAGGCAATCAGCCCCAGCATTTT.

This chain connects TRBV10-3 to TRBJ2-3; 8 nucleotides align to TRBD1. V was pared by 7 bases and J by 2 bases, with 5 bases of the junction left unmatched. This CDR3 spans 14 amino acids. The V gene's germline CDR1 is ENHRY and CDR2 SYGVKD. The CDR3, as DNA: TGTGCCATCAAGGCAGGGGGCCCCACAGATACGCAGTATTTT. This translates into CAIKAGGPTDTQYF.